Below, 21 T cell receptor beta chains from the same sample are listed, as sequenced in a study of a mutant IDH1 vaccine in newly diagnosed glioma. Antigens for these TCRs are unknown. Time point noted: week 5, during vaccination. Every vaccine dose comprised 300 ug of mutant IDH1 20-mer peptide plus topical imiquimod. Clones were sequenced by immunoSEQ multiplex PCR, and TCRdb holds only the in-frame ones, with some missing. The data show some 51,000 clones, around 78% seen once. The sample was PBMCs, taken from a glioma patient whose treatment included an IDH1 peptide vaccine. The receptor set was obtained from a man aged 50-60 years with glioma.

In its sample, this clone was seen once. CDR3 protein: CASSSYNSYEQYF. Written as DNA, the CDR3 is TGTGCCAGCAGCTCTTATAACAGCTACGAGCAGTACTTC. The chain has TRBV9 and TRBJ2-7; D remains unclear. The germline V and J ends were trimmed by 4 bases and 3 bases, with 11 bases remaining between them. CDR3 length: 13 amino acids. CDR1 and CDR2 (germline): SGDLS, YYNGEE.

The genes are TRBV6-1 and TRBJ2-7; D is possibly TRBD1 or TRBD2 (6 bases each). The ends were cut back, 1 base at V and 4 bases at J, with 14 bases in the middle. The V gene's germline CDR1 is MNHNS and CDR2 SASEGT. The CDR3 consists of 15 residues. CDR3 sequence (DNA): TGTGCCAGCAGTGAAGTTATGAGGGGGGTTTACGAGCAGTACTTC. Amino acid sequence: CASSEVMRGVYEQYF.

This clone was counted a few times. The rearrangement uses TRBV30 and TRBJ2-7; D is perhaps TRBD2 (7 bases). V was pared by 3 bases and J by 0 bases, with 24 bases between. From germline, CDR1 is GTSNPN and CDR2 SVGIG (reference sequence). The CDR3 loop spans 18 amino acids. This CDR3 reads CAWRPRLIGGPDSYEQYF. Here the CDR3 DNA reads TGTGCCTGGAGGCCTAGACTAATCGGGGGGCCCGACTCCTACGAGCAGTACTTC.

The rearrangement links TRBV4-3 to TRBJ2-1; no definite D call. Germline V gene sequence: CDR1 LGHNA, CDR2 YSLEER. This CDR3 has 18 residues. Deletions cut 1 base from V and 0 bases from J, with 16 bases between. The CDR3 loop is CASSQGSGTVSSYNEQFF. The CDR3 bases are TGCGCCAGCAGCCAAGGGTCCGGTACGGTTAGCTCCTACAATGAGCAGTTCTTC.

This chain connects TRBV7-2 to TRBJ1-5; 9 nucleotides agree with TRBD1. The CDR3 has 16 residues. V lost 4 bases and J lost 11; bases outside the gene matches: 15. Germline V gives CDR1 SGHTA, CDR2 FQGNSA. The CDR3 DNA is TGTGCCAGCAGCTCTTACGGGACAGGGCTGGAGGCGGCCCAGCATTTT. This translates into CASSSYGTGLEAAQHF.

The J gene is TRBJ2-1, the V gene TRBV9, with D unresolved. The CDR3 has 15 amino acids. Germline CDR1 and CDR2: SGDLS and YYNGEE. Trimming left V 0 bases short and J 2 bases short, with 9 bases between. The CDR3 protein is CASSVGVRTYNEQFF. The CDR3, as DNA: TGTGCCAGCAGCGTAGGGGTCAGAACCTACAATGAGCAGTTCTTC.

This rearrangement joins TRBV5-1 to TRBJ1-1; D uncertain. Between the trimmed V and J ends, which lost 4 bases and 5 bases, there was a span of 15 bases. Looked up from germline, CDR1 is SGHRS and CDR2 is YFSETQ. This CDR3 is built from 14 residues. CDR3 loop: CASSPTTRTTEAFF. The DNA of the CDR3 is TGCGCCAGCAGCCCTACGACCAGGACGACTGAAGCTTTCTTT.

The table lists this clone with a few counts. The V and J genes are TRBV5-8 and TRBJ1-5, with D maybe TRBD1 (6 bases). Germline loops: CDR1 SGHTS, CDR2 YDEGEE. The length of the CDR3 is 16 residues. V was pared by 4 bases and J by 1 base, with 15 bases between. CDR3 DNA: TGTGCCAGCAGCATGACAGGAATTGGGAGCAATCAGCCCCAGCATTTT. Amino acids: CASSMTGIGSNQPQHF.

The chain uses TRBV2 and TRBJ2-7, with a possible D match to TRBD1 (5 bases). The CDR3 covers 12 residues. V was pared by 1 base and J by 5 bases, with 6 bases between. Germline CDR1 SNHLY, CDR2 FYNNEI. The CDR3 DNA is TGTGCCAGCAGTGAAGGGGGCCACGAGCAGTACTTC. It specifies CASSEGGHEQYF.

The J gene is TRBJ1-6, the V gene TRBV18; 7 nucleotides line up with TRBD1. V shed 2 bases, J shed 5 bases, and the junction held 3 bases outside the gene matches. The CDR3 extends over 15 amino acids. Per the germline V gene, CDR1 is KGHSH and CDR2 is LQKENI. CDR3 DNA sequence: TGTGCCAGCTCACCAGGGACAGCTAATAATTCACCCCTCCACTTT. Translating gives CASSPGTANNSPLHF.

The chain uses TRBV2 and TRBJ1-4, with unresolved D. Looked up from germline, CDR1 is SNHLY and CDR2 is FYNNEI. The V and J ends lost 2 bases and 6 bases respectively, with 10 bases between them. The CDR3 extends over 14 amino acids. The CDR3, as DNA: TGTGCCAGCAGTGAACAGGCAGGAGATGAAAAACTGTTTTTT. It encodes CASSEQAGDEKLFF.

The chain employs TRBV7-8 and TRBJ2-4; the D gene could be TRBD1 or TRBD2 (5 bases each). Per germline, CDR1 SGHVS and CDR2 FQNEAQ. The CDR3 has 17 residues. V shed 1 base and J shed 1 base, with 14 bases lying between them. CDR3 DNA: TGTGCCAGCAGCTTAGGACGATGGGGGTCCGCCAAAAACATTCAGTACTTC. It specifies CASSLGRWGSAKNIQYF.

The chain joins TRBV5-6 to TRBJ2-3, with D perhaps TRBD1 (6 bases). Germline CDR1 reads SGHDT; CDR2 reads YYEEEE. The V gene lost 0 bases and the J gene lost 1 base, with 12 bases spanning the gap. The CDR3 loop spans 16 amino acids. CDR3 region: CASSLGDTGRTDTQYF. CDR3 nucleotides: TGTGCCAGCAGCTTGGGGGACACAGGTCGCACAGATACGCAGTATTTT.

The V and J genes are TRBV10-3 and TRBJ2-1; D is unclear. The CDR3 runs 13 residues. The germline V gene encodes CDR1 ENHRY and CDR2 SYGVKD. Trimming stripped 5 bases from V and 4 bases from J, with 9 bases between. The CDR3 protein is CAISLDQYNEQFF. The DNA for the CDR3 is TGTGCCATCAGTTTAGACCAATACAATGAGCAGTTCTTC.

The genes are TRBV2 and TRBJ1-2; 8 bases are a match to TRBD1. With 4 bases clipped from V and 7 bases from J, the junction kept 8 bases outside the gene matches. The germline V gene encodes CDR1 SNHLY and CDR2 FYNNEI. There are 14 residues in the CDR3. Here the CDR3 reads CASSGWTGSRGYTF. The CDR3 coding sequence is TGTGCCAGCAGTGGTTGGACAGGGTCGCGTGGCTACACCTTC.

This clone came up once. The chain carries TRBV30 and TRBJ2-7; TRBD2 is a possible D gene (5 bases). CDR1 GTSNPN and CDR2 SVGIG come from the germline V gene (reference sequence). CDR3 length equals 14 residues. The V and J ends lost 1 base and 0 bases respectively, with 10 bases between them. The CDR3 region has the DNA TGTGCCTGGAGTGCCGGAGCGGTCTCCTACGAGCAGTACTTC. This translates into CAWSAGAVSYEQYF. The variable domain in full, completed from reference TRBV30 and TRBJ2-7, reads SQTIHQWPATLVQPVGSPLSLECTVEGTSNPNLYWYRQAAGRGLQLLFYSVGIGQISSEVPQNLSASRPQDRQFILSSKKLLLSDSGFYLCAWSAGAVSYEQYFGPGTRLTVT.

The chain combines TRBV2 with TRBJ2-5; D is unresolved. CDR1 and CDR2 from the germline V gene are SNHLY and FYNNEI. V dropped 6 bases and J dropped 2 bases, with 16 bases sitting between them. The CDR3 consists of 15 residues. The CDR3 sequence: CASRDRGVPQETQYF. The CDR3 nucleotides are TGTGCCAGCAGGGATCGTGGGGTACCGCAAGAGACCCAGTACTTC.

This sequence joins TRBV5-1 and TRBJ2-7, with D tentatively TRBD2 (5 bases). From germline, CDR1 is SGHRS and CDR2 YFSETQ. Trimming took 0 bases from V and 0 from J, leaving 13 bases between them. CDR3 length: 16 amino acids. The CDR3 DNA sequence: TGCGCCAGCAGCTTGGCGAGGGAAACCCCCTCCTACGAGCAGTACTTC. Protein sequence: CASSLARETPSYEQYF.

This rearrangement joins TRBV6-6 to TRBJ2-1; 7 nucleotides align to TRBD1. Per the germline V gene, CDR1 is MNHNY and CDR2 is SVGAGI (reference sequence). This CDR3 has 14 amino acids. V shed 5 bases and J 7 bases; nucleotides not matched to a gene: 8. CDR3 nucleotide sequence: TGTGCCAGCAGTGACCCCACAGGGGTTAATGAGCAGTTCTTC. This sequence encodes CASSDPTGVNEQFF.

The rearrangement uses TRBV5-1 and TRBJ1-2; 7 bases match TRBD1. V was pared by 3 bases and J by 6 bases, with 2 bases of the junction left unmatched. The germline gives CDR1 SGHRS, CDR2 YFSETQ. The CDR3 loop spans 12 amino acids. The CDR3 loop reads CASSSTGNGYTF. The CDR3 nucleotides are TGCGCCAGCAGCTCGACAGGGAATGGCTACACCTTC.

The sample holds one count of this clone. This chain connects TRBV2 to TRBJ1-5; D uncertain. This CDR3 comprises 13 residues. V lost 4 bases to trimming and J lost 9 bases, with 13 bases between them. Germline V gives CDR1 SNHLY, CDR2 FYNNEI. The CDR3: CASSVSRSRPQHF. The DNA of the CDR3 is TGTGCCAGCAGTGTTTCCCGGTCCCGGCCCCAGCATTTT.